The sequence of this T cell receptor beta chain was determined in a study of T cell repertoires in aging, cancer and after chemotherapy. Study at large: Donors were grouped into six age bands spanning 30 or younger through 70 or older.

TRB rearrangements spanning V, D and J were amplified using mixed TRB-A/B primers. TCRdb recomputed calls from the multiplex PCR reads with MiXCR, one row per CDR3 protein. Of about 13,000 distinct CDR3 sequences listed, 35% were seen once; the top ten hold more than 6.5%. The template was genomic DNA from peripheral blood, not RNA. The clonotype comes from a human donor in good health. The donor label of this sample is uncertain. The sequencing input was blood.

The CDR3: CASMWSSGTSDEQYF. The DNA for the CDR3 is TGTGCCAGCATGTGGAGTAGCGGGACCAGTGACGAGCAGTACTTC. The rearrangement links TRBV6-1 to TRBJ2-7; TRBD2 matches 8 bases. The germline V gene has CDR1 MNHNS and CDR2 SASEGT. The CDR3 is 15 amino acids. The trim removed 7 bases at V and 5 bases at J, leaving 13 bases unmatched.